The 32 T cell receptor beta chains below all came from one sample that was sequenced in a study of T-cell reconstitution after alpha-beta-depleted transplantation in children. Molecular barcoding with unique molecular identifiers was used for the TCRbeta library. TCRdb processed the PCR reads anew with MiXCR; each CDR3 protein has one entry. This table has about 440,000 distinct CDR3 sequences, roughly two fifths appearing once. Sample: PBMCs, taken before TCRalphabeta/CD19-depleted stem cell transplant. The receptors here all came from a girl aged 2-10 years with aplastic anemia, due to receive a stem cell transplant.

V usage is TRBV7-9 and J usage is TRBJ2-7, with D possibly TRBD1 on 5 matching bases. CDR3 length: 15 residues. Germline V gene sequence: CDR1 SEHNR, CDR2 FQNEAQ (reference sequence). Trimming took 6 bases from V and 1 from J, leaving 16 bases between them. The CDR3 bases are TGTGCCAGCAGGGCCAAACCAGGGCTTTCCTACGAGCAGTACTTC. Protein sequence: CASRAKPGLSYEQYF.

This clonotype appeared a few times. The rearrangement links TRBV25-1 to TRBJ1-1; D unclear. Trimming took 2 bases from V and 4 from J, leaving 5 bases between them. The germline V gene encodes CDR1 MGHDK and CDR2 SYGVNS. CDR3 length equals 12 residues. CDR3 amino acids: CASSELSTEAFF. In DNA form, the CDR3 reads TGTGCCAGCAGTGAACTATCCACTGAAGCTTTCTTT. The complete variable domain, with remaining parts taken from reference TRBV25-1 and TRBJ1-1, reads EADIYQTPRYLVIGTGKKITLECSQTMGHDKMYWYQQDPGMELHLIHYSYGVNSTEKGDLSSESTVSRIRTEHFPLTLESARPSHTSQYLCASSELSTEAFFGQGTRLTVV.

CDR3 nucleotides: TGCAGTGCTAGAGATCCGACTAGCGGGAGGAGAGAGACCCAGTACTTC. Encoded protein: CSARDPTSGRRETQYF. J is TRBJ2-5 and V is TRBV20-1, with 13 bases lining up with TRBD2. The CDR3 consists of 16 residues. CDR1 DFQATT and CDR2 SNEGSKA come from the germline V gene (reference sequence). V lost 0 bases, J lost 4 bases, and 5 bases stayed unmatched.

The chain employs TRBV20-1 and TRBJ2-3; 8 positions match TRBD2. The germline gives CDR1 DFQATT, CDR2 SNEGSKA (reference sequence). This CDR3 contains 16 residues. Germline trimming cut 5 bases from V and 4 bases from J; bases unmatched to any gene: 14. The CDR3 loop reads CSAGQNGRGVADTQYF. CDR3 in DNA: TGCAGTGCTGGCCAGAACGGGAGGGGGGTCGCAGATACGCAGTATTTT.

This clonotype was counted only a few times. The CDR3, as DNA: TGTGCCTGGGATGGTGGGGGGAGGCCTGAAGCTTTCTTT. It specifies CAWDGGGRPEAFF. The V gene is TRBV30, the J gene TRBJ1-1, with D possibly matching TRBD1 (5 bases). The V and J ends lost 5 bases and 6 bases respectively, with 16 bases between them. The CDR3 length is 13 residues. Per the germline V gene, CDR1 is GTSNPN and CDR2 is SVGIG (reference sequence).

The CDR3 sequence is CASSSYRDIFSPLHF. Here the CDR3 DNA reads TGTGCCAGCAGTTCCTACAGGGACATTTTTTCACCCCTCCACTTT. This chain joins TRBV27 and TRBJ1-6; D may be TRBD1 (6 bases). Trimming removed 4 bases from V and 9 bases from J, with 16 bases in between. The germline V gene encodes CDR1 MNHEY and CDR2 SMNVEV (reference sequence). The CDR3 consists of 15 residues.

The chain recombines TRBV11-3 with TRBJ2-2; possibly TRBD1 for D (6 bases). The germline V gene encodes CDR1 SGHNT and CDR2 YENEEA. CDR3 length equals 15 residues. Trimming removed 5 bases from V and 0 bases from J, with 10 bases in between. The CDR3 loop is CASSPRTANTGELFF. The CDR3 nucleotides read TGTGCCAGCAGCCCAAGGACAGCGAACACCGGGGAGCTGTTTTTT.

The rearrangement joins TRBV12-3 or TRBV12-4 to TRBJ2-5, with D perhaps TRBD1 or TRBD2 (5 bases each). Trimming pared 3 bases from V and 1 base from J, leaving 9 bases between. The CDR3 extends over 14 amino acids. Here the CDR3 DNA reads TGTGCCAGCAGTTTCCCGGGACGCCAAGAGACCCAGTACTTC. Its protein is CASSFPGRQETQYF.

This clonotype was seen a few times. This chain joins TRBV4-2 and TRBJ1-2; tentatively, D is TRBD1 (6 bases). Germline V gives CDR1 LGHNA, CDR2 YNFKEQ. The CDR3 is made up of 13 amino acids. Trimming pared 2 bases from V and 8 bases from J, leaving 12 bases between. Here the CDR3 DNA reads TGTGCCAGCAGCCAAACAGGGTGGGGGGGCTACACCTTC. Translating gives CASSQTGWGGYTF.

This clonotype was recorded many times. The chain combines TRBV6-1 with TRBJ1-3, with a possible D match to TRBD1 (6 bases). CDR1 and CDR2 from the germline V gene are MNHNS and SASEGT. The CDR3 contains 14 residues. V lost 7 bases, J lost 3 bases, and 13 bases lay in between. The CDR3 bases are TGTGCCAGCAATCCAGGGACAATTGGAAACACCATATATTTT. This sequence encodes CASNPGTIGNTIYF.

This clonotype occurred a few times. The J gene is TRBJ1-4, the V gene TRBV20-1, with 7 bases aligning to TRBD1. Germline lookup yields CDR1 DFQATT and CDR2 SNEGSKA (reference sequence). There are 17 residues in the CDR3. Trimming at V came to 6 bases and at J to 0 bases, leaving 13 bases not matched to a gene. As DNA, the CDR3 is TGCAGTGCAACCGTTTTCGGACAGGATGCAACTAATGAAAAACTGTTTTTT. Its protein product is CSATVFGQDATNEKLFF.

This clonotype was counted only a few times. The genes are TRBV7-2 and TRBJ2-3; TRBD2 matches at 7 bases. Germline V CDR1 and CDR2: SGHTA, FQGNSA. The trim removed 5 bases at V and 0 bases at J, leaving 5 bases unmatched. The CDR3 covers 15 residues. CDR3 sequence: CASSRDYLSTDTQYF. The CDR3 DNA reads TGTGCCAGCAGCCGGGACTATCTTAGCACAGATACGCAGTATTTT. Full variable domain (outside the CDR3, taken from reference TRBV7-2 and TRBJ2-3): GAGVSQSPSNKVTEKGKDVELRCDPISGHTALYWYRQSLGQGLEFLIYFQGNSAPDKSGLPSDRFSAERTGGSVSTLTIQRTQQEDSAVYLCASSRDYLSTDTQYFGPGTRLTVL.

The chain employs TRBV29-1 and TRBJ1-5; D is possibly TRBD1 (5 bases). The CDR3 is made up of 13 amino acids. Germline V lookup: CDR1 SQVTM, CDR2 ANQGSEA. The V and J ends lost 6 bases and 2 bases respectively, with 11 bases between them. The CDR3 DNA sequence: TGCAGCGTCGGGCAGGGACGCAATCAGCCCCAGCATTTT. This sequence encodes CSVGQGRNQPQHF.

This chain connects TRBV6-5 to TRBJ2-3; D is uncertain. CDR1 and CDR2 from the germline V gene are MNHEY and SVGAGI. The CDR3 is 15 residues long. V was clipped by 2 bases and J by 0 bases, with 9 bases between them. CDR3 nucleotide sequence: TGTGCCAGCAGTTACAGAGTTTCTAGCACAGATACGCAGTATTTT. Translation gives CASSYRVSSTDTQYF.

CDR3 nucleotide sequence: TGTGCCAGCAGTAAAGGAGGGTATAGCAATCAGCCCCAGCATTTT. Amino acid sequence: CASSKGGYSNQPQHF. The chain joins TRBV28 to TRBJ1-5; D uncertain. The CDR3 extends over 15 amino acids. The germline gives CDR1 MDHEN, CDR2 SYDVKM. The V end was cut by 5 bases, the J end by 0 bases, with 11 bases between. The variable domain in full, completed from reference TRBV28 and TRBJ1-5, reads DVKVTQSSRYLVKRTGEKVFLECVQDMDHENMFWYRQDPGLGLRLIYFSYDVKMKEKGDIPEGYSVSREKKERFSLILESASTNQTSMYLCASSKGGYSNQPQHFGDGTRLSIL.

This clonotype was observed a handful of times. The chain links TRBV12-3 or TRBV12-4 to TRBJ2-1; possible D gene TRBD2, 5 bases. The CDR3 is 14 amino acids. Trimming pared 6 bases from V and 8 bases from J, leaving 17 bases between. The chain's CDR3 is CASSPTRERYEQFF. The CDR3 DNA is TGTGCCAGCAGCCCCACAAGGGAGAGGTATGAGCAGTTCTTC.

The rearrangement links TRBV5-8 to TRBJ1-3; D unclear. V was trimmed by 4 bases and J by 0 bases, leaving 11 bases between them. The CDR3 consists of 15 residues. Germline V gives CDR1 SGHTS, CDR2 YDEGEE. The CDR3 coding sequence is TGTGCCAGCAGCCCCCGGGCGACCTCTGGAAACACCATATATTTT. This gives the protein CASSPRATSGNTIYF.

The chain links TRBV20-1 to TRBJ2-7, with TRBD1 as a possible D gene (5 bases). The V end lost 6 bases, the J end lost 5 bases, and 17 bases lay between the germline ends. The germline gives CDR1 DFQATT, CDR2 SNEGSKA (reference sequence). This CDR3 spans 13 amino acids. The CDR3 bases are TGCAGTGCCCACTATGGTGGCAGGGACGAGCAGTACTTC. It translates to CSAHYGGRDEQYF.

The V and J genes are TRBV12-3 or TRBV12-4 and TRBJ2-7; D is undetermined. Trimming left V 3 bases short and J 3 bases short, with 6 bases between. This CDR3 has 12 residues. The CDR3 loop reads CASSFVSYEQYF. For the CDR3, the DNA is TGTGCCAGCAGTTTTGTCAGCTACGAGCAGTACTTC.

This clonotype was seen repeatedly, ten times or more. Here the CDR3 reads CSVELAVLNTGELFF. Written as DNA, the CDR3 is TGCAGCGTTGAACTGGCAGTCCTGAACACCGGGGAGCTGTTTTTT. V usage is TRBV29-1 and J usage is TRBJ2-2; the D is unclear. The CDR3 is 15 residues long. The V gene's germline CDR1 is SQVTM and CDR2 ANQGSEA. V lost 2 bases, J lost 1 base, and 11 bases lay in between.

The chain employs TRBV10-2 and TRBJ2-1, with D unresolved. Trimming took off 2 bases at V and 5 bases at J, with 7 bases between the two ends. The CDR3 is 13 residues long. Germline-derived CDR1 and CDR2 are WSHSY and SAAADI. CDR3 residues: CASSEPPHNEQFF. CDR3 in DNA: TGCGCCAGCAGTGAGCCACCGCACAATGAGCAGTTCTTC.

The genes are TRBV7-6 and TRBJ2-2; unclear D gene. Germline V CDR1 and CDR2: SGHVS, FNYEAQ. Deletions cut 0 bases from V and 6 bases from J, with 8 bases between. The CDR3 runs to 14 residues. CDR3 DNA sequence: TGTGCCAGCAGCTTAGCAGGGCCGGCCGGGGAGCTGTTTTTT. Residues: CASSLAGPAGELFF.

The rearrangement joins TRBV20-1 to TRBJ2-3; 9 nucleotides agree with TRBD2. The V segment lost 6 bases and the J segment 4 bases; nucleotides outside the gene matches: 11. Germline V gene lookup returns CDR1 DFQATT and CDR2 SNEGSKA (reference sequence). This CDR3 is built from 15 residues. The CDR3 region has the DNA TGCAGTGCGAAAGAGGCGGGGGGGCCCCCAGATACGCAGTATTTT. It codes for CSAKEAGGPPDTQYF.

In DNA, the CDR3 is TGTGCCAGCAGCCACCGGGCTACGGACGGGGAGCTGTTTTTT. It yields the protein CASSHRATDGELFF. The V gene is TRBV4-2, the J gene TRBJ2-2; D gene unclear. The CDR3 loop spans 14 amino acids. Germline assignment: CDR1 LGHNA and CDR2 YNFKEQ. With 3 bases removed from V and 7 bases from J, the gap between germline ends came to 12 bases.

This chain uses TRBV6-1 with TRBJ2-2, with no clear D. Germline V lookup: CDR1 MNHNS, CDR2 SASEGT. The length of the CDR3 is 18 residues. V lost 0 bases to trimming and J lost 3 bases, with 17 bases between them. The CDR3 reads CASSEATSGRSHTGELFF. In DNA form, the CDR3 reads TGTGCCAGCAGTGAAGCGACCTCTGGGCGGTCCCACACCGGGGAGCTGTTTTTT.

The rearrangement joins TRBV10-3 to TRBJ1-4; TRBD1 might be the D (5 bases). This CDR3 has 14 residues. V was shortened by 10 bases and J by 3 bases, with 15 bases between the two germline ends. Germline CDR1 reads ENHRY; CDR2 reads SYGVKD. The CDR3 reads CASHSGVANEKLFF. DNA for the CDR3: TGTGCCAGCCACTCGGGGGTGGCTAATGAAAAACTGTTTTTT.

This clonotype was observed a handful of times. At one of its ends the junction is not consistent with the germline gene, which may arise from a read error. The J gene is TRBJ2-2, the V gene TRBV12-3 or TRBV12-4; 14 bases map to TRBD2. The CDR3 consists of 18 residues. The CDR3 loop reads CASSTGTSGRGNAGELFF. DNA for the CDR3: TGTGCCAGCAGTACCGGGACTAGCGGGAGAGGGAACGCCGGGGAGCTGTTTTTT.

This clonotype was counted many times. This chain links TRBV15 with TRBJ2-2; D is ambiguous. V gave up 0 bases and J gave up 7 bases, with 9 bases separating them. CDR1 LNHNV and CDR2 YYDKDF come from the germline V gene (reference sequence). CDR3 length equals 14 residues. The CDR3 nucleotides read TGTGCCACCAGCAGAGATCGAGGTTACGGGGAGCTGTTTTTT. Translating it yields CATSRDRGYGELFF.

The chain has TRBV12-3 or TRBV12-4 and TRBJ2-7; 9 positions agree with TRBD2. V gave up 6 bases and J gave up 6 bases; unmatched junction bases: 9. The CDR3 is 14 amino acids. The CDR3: CASSSGTSRGEQYF. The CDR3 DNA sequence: TGTGCCAGCAGCTCCGGGACTAGCCGGGGCGAGCAGTACTTC.

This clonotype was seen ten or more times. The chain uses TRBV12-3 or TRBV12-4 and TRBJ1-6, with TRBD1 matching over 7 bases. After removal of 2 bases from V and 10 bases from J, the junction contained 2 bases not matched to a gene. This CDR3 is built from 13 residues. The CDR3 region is CASSLKGASPLHF. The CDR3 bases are TGTGCCAGCAGTTTAAAGGGGGCGTCACCCCTCCACTTT.

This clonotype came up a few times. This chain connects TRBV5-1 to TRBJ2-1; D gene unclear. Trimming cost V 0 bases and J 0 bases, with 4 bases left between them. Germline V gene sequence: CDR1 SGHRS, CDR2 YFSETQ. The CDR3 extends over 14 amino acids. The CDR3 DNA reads TGCGCCAGCAGCTTGGGCCGCTCCTACAATGAGCAGTTCTTC. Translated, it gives CASSLGRSYNEQFF.

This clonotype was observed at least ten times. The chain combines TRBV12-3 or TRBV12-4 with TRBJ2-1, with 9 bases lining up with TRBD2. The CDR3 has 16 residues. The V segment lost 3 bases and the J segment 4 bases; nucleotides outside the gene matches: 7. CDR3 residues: CASSFPTSGNYNEQFF. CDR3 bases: TGTGCCAGCAGTTTCCCGACTAGCGGTAATTACAATGAGCAGTTCTTC.